These T cell receptor beta chains were read from a single sample in a study of T cells in Graves' hyperthyroidism and ophthalmopathy. TCRdb analysed the multiplex PCR reads with MiXCR anew, one entry per CDR3 protein. The sample holds about 410,000 distinct CDR3 sequences, roughly 14% seen once. Sequencing was done on a sample of blood. The receptors were gathered from a man younger than 35 with Graves' ophthalmopathy. CDR3s include the opening cysteine and the closing phenylalanine or tryptophan. A D gene is named only where the DNA matches it firmly. The size field is filled for only some rows; it gives once, few, many or a size class.

clone size,J gene,V gene,D gene,CDR3 DNA,CDR3 protein
many,TRBJ1-2,TRBV10-3,TRBD1,TGTGCCATCAGCCCCCGGGACAGGGATTATGGCTACACCTTC,CAISPRDRDYGYTF
many,TRBJ2-3,TRBV29-1,-,TGCAGCGTTGCTGTCACCCCCCCTAGCACAGATACGCAGTATTTT,CSVAVTPPSTDTQYF
few,TRBJ2-3,TRBV10-2,-,TGCGCCAGCAGTGACCGACACACTGGGCAGACGCAGTATTTT,CASSDRHTGQTQYF
many,TRBJ1-2,TRBV2,TRBD1,TGTGCCAGCACTCTGGACAGGGGAAACTATGGCTACACCTTC,CASTLDRGNYGYTF
-,TRBJ1-6,TRBV20-1,TRBD1,TGCAGTGCTACAACAGGGGTATATTCACCCCTCCACTTT,CSATTGVYSPLHF
many,TRBJ2-5,TRBV9,-,TGTGCCAGCAGCGTCGGACAGTTCGAACTAGAGACCCAGTACTTC,CASSVGQFELETQYF
many,TRBJ2-5,TRBV24-1,-,TGTGCCACCAGTGTCGGAGGACAAGAGACCCAGTACTTC,CATSVGGQETQYF
-,TRBJ1-4,TRBV6-1,-,TGTGCCAGCAGTGTCAGTGCAACTAATGAAAAACTGTTTTTT,CASSVSATNEKLFF
many,TRBJ2-1,TRBV6-1,TRBD1,TGTGCCAGCACCGACGGAGATCAGGGGGCCTCCTACTACAATGAGCAGTTCTTC,CASTDGDQGASYYNEQFF
many,TRBJ2-1,TRBV18,-,TGTGCCAGCTCACCACCGTACGCGGTACACAATGAGCAGTTCTTC,CASSPPYAVHNEQFF
many,TRBJ2-5,TRBV13,-,TGTGCCAGCAGCTTATTCGACGAAGAGACCCAGTACTTC,CASSLFDEETQYF
many,TRBJ2-2,TRBV6-1,-,TGTGCCAGCAGTGAATTGCCTTTCACCGGGGAGCTGTTTTTT,CASSELPFTGELFF
many,TRBJ2-7,TRBV7-9,-,TGTGCCAGCAGTTGGGGCTACGAGCAGTACTTC,CASSWGYEQYF
few,TRBJ2-1,TRBV30,TRBD2,TGTGCCTGGAGTGGACTAGCGGGAGGGGGTCGCAATGAGCAGTTCTTC,CAWSGLAGGGRNEQFF
many,TRBJ2-7,TRBV5-1,-,TGCGCCAGCAGCGAGCGGGACATCTCCTACGAGCAGTACTTC,CASSERDISYEQYF
few,TRBJ2-7,TRBV16,-,TGTGCCAGCAGCCAATGGGTAGAGGGACCGCCGGGTTACGAGCAGTACTTC,CASSQWVEGPPGYEQYF
many,TRBJ2-7,TRBV2,-,TGTGCCAGCAGTGTTGGAACGGGGGCTAGGGGGCAGTACTTC,CASSVGTGARGQYF
-,TRBJ1-2,TRBV19,TRBD1,TGTGCCAGTAGTATCCCGGGACAGGGGGAAGGCTACACCTTC,CASSIPGQGEGYTF
few,TRBJ2-7,TRBV4-1,-,TGCGCCAGCAGCCAAGCCCGGCAGGGGGGGTCAATCCACGAGCAGTACTTC,CASSQARQGGSIHEQYF
many,TRBJ2-1,TRBV28,-,TGTGCCAGCAGTTTCGGACTACTGTACAATGAGCAGTTCTTC,CASSFGLLYNEQFF
many,TRBJ2-2,TRBV6-1,-,TGTGCCAGCAGGTGGACCAACCAAGGGAGGGGGGAGCTGTTTTTT,CASRWTNQGRGELFF
many,TRBJ2-5,TRBV24-1,TRBD2,TGTGCCACCAGTCAGGCGGGAGAGGATGAGACCCAGTACTTC,CATSQAGEDETQYF
many,TRBJ1-1,TRBV5-1,-,TGCGCCAGCAGCGTACAGACGGAGGGTCTGAACACTGAAGCTTTCTTT,CASSVQTEGLNTEAFF
many,TRBJ2-3,TRBV14,-,TGTGCCAGCAGCCAAATCTTGACATATGTCACAGATACGCAGTATTTT,CASSQILTYVTDTQYF
-,TRBJ2-3,TRBV27,TRBD2,TGTGCCAGCAGTTTACAGCGGGGGGGCTGGACAGATACGCAGTATTTT,CASSLQRGGWTDTQYF
many,TRBJ1-1,TRBV3-1,-,TGTGCCAGCAGCCGAAGGTCGAACACTGAAGCTTTCTTT,CASSRRSNTEAFF
many,TRBJ2-7,TRBV18,-,TGTGCCAGCTCACCACAGGTATCCTCCTACGAGCAGTACTTC,CASSPQVSSYEQYF
many,TRBJ2-5,TRBV3-1,TRBD1,TGTGCCAGCAGCGCGGACAGGGATGGCGAGACCCAGTACTTC,CASSADRDGETQYF
many,TRBJ2-2,TRBV7-2,-,TGTGCCAGCAGCCCGGGCCCGAACACCGGGGAGCTGTTTTTT,CASSPGPNTGELFF
many,TRBJ2-7,TRBV2,-,TGTGCCGGAACATTCGGACTGGTCTACGAGCAGTACTTC,CAGTFGLVYEQYF
-,TRBJ1-4,TRBV7-9,-,TGTGCCAGCAGCTTAGACAGGGTTGAAAAACTGTTTTTT,CASSLDRVEKLFF
few,TRBJ2-5,TRBV7-9,-,TGTGCCAGCAGCCAGTCGTGGAGAGAGACCCAGTACTTC,CASSQSWRETQYF
few,TRBJ1-1,TRBV20-1,-,TGCAGTGCTAGAGGACTGGGCGAGAGGGACACTGAAGCTTTCTTT,CSARGLGERDTEAFF
many,TRBJ1-1,TRBV19,TRBD1,TGTGCCAGTAGTCAGCGACAGGGGATGAACACTGAAGCTTTCTTT,CASSQRQGMNTEAFF
many,TRBJ2-6,TRBV6-1,TRBD1,TGTGCCAGCAGTTCGGAGACAGGGTACGGGGCCAACGTCCTGACTTTC,CASSSETGYGANVLTF
many,TRBJ2-3,TRBV24-1,-,TGTGCCACCAGTGCGGGTCAGGCTTTAGGCACAGATACGCAGTATTTT,CATSAGQALGTDTQYF
many,TRBJ1-6,TRBV2,-,TGTGCCAGCAGAGAGACAGTGAGCTCCTATAATTCACCCCTCCACTTT,CASRETVSSYNSPLHF
-,TRBJ1-1,TRBV7-2,TRBD1,TGTGCCAGCAGCTTCGGACAGGGTGGGATGGCTTTCTTT,CASSFGQGGMAFF
-,TRBJ2-7,TRBV7-9,-,TGTGCCAGCATGCCGCCCCTTGGGGACTCCTACGAGCAGTACTTC,CASMPPLGDSYEQYF
-,TRBJ2-7,TRBV25-1,TRBD1,TGTGCCAGCAGTGATCCCGGGACAGGAAAAGGCGAGCAGTACTTC,CASSDPGTGKGEQYF
-,TRBJ2-3,TRBV10-1,-,TGCGCCAGTTCTACAAGAGTATTCACAGATACGCAGTATTTT,CASSTRVFTDTQYF